This T cell receptor beta chain stems from a study of T cell repertoires in cytomegalovirus infection. This CDR3 has 14 residues. Germline values: CDR1 GTSNPN, CDR2 SVGIG (reference sequence). The ends were cut back, 2 bases at V and 8 bases at J, with 16 bases in the middle. This clonotype was seen a handful of times. TCRdb redid the calling of the reads with MiXCR, one entry per CDR3 protein. The repertoire holds fewer than 550,000 distinct CDR3 sequences, with about 11% as singletons. Material for sequencing was PBMCs. The TCR sequence derives from a human donor in good health (CMV status not recorded). Some clones in this sample may be carry-over from other donors' samples. V usage is TRBV30 and J usage is TRBJ2-1, with a weak D call TRBD1 (6 bases). This chain's CDR3 is CAWSSARGYDEQFF. CDR3 nucleotide sequence: TGTGCCTGGAGTTCGGCCAGGGGATACGATGAGCAGTTCTTC.